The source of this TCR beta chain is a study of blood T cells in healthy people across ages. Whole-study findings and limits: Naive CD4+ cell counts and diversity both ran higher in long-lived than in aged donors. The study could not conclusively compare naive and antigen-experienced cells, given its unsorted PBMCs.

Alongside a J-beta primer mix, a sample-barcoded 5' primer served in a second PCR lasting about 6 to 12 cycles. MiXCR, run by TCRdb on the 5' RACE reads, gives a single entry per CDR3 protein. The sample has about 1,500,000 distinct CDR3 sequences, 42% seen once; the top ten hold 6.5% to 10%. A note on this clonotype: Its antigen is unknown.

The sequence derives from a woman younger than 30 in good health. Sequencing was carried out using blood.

The CDR3 DNA reads TGTGCCTGGAGTGTAAAGGAGACCCAGTACTTC. Its protein is CAWSVKETQYF. The chain recombines TRBV30 with TRBJ2-4; no firm D call. The assigned J gene may be wrong: the sequence end matches TRBJ2-5 better. Germline lookup yields CDR1 GTSNPN and CDR2 SVGIG (reference sequence). The CDR3 has 11 amino acids.